A selection of T cell receptor beta chains follows, all from one sample in a study of blood T cell repertoires in COVID-19. Profiled with immunoSEQ multiplex PCR; TCRdb holds only in-frame clones, not every one. The sample consists of hundreds of thousands of clones, roughly 89% of them appearing once. The material sequenced was peripheral blood. The receptors here all came from a woman in her 30s with COVID-19, enrolled during active disease. Both conserved end residues are part of each CDR3. Fields, in order: J gene, D gene, V gene, clone size, CDR3 protein, CDR3 DNA. The D gene is left open where the match is weak. Size tells how often a clone was seen (once, few, many) or the class of an expanded clone, and some rows leave it out.

J gene: TRBJ1-2
D gene: TRBD1
V gene: TRBV4-2
clone size: -
CDR3 protein: CASSQDLGTGPSYGYTF
CDR3 DNA: TGTGCCAGCAGCCAAGATTTGGGGACAGGGCCCTCCTATGGCTACACCTTC

J gene: TRBJ1-4
D gene: -
V gene: TRBV9
clone size: once
CDR3 protein: CASSVTSRGVPNEKLFF
CDR3 DNA: TGTGCCAGCAGCGTAACGAGTCGGGGGGTGCCTAATGAAAAACTGTTTTTT

J gene: TRBJ1-5
D gene: -
V gene: TRBV27
clone size: -
CDR3 protein: CASSTFSGRNQPQHF
CDR3 DNA: TGTGCCAGCAGCACCTTTAGCGGCCGGAATCAGCCCCAGCATTTT

J gene: TRBJ1-5
D gene: -
V gene: TRBV27
clone size: -
CDR3 protein: CASSLQAAHKTQHF
CDR3 DNA: TGTGCCAGCAGTTTACAGGCAGCCCATAAGACCCAGCATTTT

J gene: TRBJ2-3
D gene: TRBD2
V gene: TRBV12-3/TRBV12-4
clone size: -
CDR3 protein: CASLAGGTDTQYF
CDR3 DNA: TGTGCCAGCCTAGCGGGGGGCACAGATACGCAGTATTTT

J gene: TRBJ2-5
D gene: -
V gene: TRBV15
clone size: -
CDR3 protein: CATSRTNFGGLGGETQYF
CDR3 DNA: TGTGCCACCAGCAGAACTAACTTCGGCGGATTAGGGGGTGAGACCCAGTACTTC

J gene: TRBJ1-3
D gene: -
V gene: TRBV5-4
clone size: -
CDR3 protein: CASSLGASGNTIYF
CDR3 DNA: TGTGCCAGCAGCCTGGGGGCGTCCGGAAACACCATATATTTT

J gene: TRBJ2-2
D gene: -
V gene: TRBV2
clone size: -
CDR3 protein: CASTVTGELFF
CDR3 DNA: TGTGCCAGCACGGTCACCGGGGAGCTGTTTTTT

J gene: TRBJ2-1
D gene: TRBD2
V gene: TRBV7-9
clone size: -
CDR3 protein: CASSLAGLAGVNEQFF
CDR3 DNA: TGTGCCAGCAGCTTAGCTGGACTAGCGGGGGTCAATGAGCAGTTCTTC

J gene: TRBJ2-7
D gene: TRBD2
V gene: TRBV4-1
clone size: -
CDR3 protein: CASSPRGSGSYEQYF
CDR3 DNA: TGCGCCAGCAGCCCCCGGGGGAGCGGGAGCTACGAGCAGTACTTC

J gene: TRBJ2-1
D gene: -
V gene: TRBV5-6
clone size: -
CDR3 protein: CASPRTRKYGDEQFF
CDR3 DNA: TGTGCCAGCCCCCGGACACGAAAGTATGGAGATGAGCAGTTCTTC

J gene: TRBJ2-3
D gene: -
V gene: TRBV18
clone size: -
CDR3 protein: CASSTIDTADTQYF
CDR3 DNA: TGTGCCAGCTCTACCATAGATACCGCAGATACGCAGTATTTT

J gene: TRBJ2-7
D gene: TRBD1
V gene: TRBV4-1
clone size: -
CDR3 protein: CASSHRQGSSYEQYF
CDR3 DNA: TGCGCCAGCAGCCATCGACAGGGGAGCTCATACGAGCAGTACTTC

J gene: TRBJ2-7
D gene: -
V gene: TRBV27
clone size: -
CDR3 protein: CASSPLGGLEQYF
CDR3 DNA: TGTGCCAGCAGCCCCCTGGGGGGTTTGGAGCAGTACTTC

J gene: TRBJ1-5
D gene: -
V gene: TRBV7-6
clone size: once
CDR3 protein: CASSSDGGQPQHF
CDR3 DNA: TGTGCCAGCAGTAGCGACGGGGGTCAGCCCCAGCATTTT

J gene: TRBJ2-3
D gene: TRBD2
V gene: TRBV5-1
clone size: -
CDR3 protein: CASSPGAGGSTDTQYF
CDR3 DNA: TGCGCCAGCAGTCCTGGGGCGGGGGGAAGCACAGATACGCAGTATTTT

J gene: TRBJ2-5
D gene: TRBD2
V gene: TRBV3-1/TRBV3-2
clone size: -
CDR3 protein: CASSQSGGQETQYF
CDR3 DNA: TGTGCCAGCAGCCAGAGCGGGGGGCAAGAGACCCAGTACTTC

J gene: TRBJ2-7
D gene: -
V gene: TRBV7-9
clone size: -
CDR3 protein: CASSLVVIPYEQYF
CDR3 DNA: TGTGCCAGCAGCTTAGTAGTGATCCCTTACGAGCAGTACTTC

J gene: TRBJ1-2
D gene: -
V gene: TRBV28
clone size: -
CDR3 protein: CASRPRVYYGYTF
CDR3 DNA: TGTGCCAGCAGACCCCGGGTCTACTATGGCTACACCTTC

J gene: TRBJ1-5
D gene: -
V gene: TRBV2
clone size: -
CDR3 protein: CASAGPYSNQPQHF
CDR3 DNA: TGTGCCAGCGCGGGGCCATATAGCAATCAGCCCCAGCATTTT

J gene: TRBJ1-3
D gene: -
V gene: TRBV19
clone size: once
CDR3 protein: CASSIGKRDTWSSGNTIYF
CDR3 DNA: TGTGCCAGTAGTATAGGTAAAAGGGACACTTGGAGCTCTGGAAACACCATATATTTT

J gene: TRBJ1-2
D gene: TRBD1
V gene: TRBV4-1
clone size: -
CDR3 protein: CASSQLLRGNYGYTF
CDR3 DNA: TGCGCCAGCAGCCAACTACTCAGGGGGAACTATGGCTACACCTTC

J gene: TRBJ1-6
D gene: TRBD1
V gene: TRBV5-6
clone size: -
CDR3 protein: CASSYRTGVASPLHF
CDR3 DNA: TGTGCCAGCAGCTACCGGACAGGGGTCGCTTCACCCCTCCACTTT

J gene: TRBJ2-7
D gene: TRBD2
V gene: TRBV4-1
clone size: -
CDR3 protein: CASRLLGEKGGGNYEQYF
CDR3 DNA: TGCGCCAGCAGACTTCTTGGGGAAAAGGGCGGGGGGAACTACGAGCAGTACTTC

J gene: TRBJ1-2
D gene: -
V gene: TRBV6-1
clone size: -
CDR3 protein: CASSEAVKGNRAVNYGYTF
CDR3 DNA: TGTGCCAGCAGTGAAGCCGTAAAGGGGAACAGAGCAGTTAACTATGGCTACACCTTC

J gene: TRBJ1-2
D gene: TRBD1
V gene: TRBV3-1/TRBV3-2
clone size: -
CDR3 protein: CASSWGQGNYGYTF
CDR3 DNA: TGTGCCAGCAGCTGGGGACAGGGAAACTATGGCTACACCTTC

J gene: TRBJ2-2
D gene: -
V gene: TRBV21-1
clone size: -
CDR3 protein: CASSKSNQDRANTGELFF
CDR3 DNA: TGTGCCAGCAGCAAGTCAAACCAGGACAGGGCGAACACCGGGGAGCTGTTTTTT

J gene: TRBJ1-5
D gene: -
V gene: TRBV19
clone size: -
CDR3 protein: CASRNPGWSNQPQHF
CDR3 DNA: TGTGCCAGTAGAAACCCAGGGTGGAGCAATCAGCCCCAGCATTTT

J gene: TRBJ1-6
D gene: -
V gene: TRBV18
clone size: -
CDR3 protein: CASSPGLQGGPYNSPLHF
CDR3 DNA: TGTGCCAGCTCACCGGGACTTCAAGGAGGACCCTATAATTCACCCCTCCACTTT